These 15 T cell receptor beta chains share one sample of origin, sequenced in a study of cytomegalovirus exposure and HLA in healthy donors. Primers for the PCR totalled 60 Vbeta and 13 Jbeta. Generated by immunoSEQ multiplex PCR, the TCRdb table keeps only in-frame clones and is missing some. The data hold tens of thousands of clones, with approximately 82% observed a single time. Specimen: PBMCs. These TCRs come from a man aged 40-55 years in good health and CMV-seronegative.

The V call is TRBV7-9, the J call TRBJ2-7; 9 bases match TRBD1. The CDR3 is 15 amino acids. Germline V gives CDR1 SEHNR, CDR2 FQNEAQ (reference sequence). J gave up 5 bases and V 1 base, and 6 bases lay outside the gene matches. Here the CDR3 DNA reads TGTGCCAGCAGCTTAGGGGGGACAGGGACCGACGAGCAGTACTTC. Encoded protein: CASSLGGTGTDEQYF.

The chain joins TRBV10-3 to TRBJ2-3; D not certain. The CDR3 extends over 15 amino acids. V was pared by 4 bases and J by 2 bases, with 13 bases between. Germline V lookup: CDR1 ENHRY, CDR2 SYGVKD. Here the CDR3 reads CAISAVARSTDTQYF. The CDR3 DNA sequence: TGTGCCATCAGTGCCGTTGCGAGATCCACAGATACGCAGTATTTT.

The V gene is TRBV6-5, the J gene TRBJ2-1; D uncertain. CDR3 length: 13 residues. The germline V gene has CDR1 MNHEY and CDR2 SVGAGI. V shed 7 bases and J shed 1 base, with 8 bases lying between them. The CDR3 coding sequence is TGTGCCAGCAAGTCCACTTCCTACAATGAGCAGTTCTTC. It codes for CASKSTSYNEQFF.

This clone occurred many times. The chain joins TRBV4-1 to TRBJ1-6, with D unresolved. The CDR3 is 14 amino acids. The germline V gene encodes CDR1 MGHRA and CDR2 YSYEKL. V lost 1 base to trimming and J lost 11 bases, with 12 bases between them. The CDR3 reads CASSQAGKRAPLHF. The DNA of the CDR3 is TGCGCCAGCAGCCAAGCGGGGAAACGCGCACCCCTCCACTTT.

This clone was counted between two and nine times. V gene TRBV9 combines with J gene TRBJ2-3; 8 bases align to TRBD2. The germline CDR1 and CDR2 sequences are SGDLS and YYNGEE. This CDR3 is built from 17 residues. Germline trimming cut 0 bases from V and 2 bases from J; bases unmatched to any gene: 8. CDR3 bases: TGTGCCAGCAGCGTAGACCCTAGCGGGCTTATCACAGATACGCAGTATTTT. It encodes CASSVDPSGLITDTQYF.

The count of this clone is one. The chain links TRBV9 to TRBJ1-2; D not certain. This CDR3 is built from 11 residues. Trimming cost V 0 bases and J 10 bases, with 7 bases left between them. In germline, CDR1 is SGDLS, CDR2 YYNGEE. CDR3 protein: CASSVGANYTF. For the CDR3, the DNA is TGTGCCAGCAGCGTAGGGGCTAACTACACCTTC.

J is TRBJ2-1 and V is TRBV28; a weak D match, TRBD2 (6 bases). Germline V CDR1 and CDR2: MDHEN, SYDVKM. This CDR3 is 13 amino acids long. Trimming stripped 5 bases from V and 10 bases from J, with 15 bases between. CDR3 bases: TGTGCCAGCAGTCGGGCGGGGCCGGGGGAGCAGTTCTTC. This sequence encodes CASSRAGPGEQFF.

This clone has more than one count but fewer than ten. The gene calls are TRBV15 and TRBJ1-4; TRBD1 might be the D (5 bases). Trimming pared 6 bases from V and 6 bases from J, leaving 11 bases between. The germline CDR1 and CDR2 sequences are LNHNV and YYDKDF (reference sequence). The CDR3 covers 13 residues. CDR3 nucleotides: TGTGCCACCAGAGTGGGGGGGTATGAAAAACTGTTTTTT. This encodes CATRVGGYEKLFF.

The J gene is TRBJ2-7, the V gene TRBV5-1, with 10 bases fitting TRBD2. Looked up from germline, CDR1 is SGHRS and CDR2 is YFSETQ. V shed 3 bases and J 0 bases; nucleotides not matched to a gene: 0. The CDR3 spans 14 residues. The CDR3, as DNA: TGCGCCAGCAGCTCTAGCGGGAGCTCCTACGAGCAGTACTTC. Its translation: CASSSSGSSYEQYF.

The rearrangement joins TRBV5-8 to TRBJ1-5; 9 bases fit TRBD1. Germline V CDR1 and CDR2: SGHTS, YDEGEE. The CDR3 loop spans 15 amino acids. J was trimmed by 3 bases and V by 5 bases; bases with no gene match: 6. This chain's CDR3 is CASRAGQGFNQPQHF. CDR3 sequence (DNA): TGTGCCAGCAGGGCGGGACAGGGATTCAATCAGCCCCAGCATTTT.

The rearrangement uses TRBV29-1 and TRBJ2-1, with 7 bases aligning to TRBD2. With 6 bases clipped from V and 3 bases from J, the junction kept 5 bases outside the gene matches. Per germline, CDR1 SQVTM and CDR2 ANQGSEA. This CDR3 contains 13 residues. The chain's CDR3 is CSVGLVDYNEQFF. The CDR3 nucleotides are TGCAGCGTAGGACTAGTAGACTACAATGAGCAGTTCTTC.

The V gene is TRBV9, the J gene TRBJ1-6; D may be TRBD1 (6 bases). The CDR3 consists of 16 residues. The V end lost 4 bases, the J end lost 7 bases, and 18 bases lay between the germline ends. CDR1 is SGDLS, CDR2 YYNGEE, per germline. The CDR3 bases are TGTGCCAGCAGCTCCTCGACAGGTGGCGGAAATTCACCCCTCCACTTT. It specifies CASSSSTGGGNSPLHF. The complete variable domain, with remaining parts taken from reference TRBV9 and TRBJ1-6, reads DSGVTQTPKHLITATGQRVTLRCSPRSGDLSVYWYQQSLDQGLQFLIQYYNGEERAKGNILERFSAQQFPDLHSELNLSSLELGDSALYFCASSSSTGGGNSPLHFGNGTRLTVT.

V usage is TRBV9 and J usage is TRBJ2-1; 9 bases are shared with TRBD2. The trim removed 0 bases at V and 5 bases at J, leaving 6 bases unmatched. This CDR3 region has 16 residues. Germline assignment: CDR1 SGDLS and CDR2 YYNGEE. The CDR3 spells CASSVVASGTHNEQFF. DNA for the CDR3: TGTGCCAGCAGCGTAGTGGCTAGCGGGACGCACAATGAGCAGTTCTTC. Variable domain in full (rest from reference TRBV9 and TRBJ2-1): DSGVTQTPKHLITATGQRVTLRCSPRSGDLSVYWYQQSLDQGLQFLIQYYNGEERAKGNILERFSAQQFPDLHSELNLSSLELGDSALYFCASSVVASGTHNEQFFGPGTRLTVL.

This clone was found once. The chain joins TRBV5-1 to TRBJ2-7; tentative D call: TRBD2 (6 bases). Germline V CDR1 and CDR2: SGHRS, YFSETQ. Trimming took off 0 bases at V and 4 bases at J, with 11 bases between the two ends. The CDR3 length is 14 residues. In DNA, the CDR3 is TGCGCCAGCAGCTTGGGTCGGGGGTGGTACGAGCAGTACTTC. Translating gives CASSLGRGWYEQYF.

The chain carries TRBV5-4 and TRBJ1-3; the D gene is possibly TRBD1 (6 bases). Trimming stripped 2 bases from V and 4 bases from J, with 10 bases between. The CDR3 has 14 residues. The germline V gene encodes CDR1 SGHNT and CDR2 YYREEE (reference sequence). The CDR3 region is CASSFAGAGNTIYF. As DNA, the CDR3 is TGTGCCAGCAGCTTTGCGGGGGCCGGAAACACCATATATTTT. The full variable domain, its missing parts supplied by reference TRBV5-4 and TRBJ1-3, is ETGVTQSPTHLIKTRGQQVTLRCSSQSGHNTVSWYQQALGQGPQFIFQYYREEENGRGNFPPRFSGLQFPNYSSELNVNALELDDSALYLCASSFAGAGNTIYFGEGSWLTVV.